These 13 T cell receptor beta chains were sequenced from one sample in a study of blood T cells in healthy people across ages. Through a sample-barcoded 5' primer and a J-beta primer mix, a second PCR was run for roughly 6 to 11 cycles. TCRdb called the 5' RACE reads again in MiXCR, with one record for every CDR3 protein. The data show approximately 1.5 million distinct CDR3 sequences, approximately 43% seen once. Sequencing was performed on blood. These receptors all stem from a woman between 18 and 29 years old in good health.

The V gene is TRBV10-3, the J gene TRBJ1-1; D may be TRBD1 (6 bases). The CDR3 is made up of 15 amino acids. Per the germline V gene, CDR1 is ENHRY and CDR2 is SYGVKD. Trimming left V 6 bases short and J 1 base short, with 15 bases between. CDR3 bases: TGTGCCATCAGGGAGCTTGAGGGACAGAACACTGAAGCTTTCTTT. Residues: CAIRELEGQNTEAFF.

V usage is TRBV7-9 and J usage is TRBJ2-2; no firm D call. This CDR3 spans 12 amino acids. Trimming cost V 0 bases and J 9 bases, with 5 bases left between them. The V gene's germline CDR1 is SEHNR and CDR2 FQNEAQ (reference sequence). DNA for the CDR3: TGTGCCAGCAGCTTAGCTGTACGGGAGCTGTTTTTT. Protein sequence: CASSLAVRELFF.

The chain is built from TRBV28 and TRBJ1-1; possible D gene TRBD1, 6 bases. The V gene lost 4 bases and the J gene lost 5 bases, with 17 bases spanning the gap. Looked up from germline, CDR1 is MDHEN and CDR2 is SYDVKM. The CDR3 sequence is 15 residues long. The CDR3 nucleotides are TGTGCCAGCAGTTCCCCCGAAGGGGGGGAGACTGAAGCTTTCTTT. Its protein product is CASSSPEGGETEAFF.

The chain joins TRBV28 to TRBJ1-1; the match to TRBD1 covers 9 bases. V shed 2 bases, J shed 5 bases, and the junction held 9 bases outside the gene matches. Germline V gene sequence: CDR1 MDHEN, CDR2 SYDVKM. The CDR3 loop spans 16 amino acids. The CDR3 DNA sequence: TGTGCCAGCAGTTTACACAGGGGGCGAAGAGGTACTGAAGCTTTCTTT. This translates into CASSLHRGRRGTEAFF.

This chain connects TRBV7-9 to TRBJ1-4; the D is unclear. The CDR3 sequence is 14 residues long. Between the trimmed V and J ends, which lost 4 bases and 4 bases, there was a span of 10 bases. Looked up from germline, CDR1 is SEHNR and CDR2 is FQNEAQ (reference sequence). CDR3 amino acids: CASSSQWNNEKLFF. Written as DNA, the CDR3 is TGTGCCAGCAGCTCACAGTGGAATAATGAAAAACTGTTTTTT. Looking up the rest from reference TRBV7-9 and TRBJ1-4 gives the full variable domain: DTGVSQNPRHKITKRGQNVTFRCDPISEHNRLYWYRQTLGQGPEFLTYFQNEAQLEKSRLLSDRFSAERPKGSFSTLEIQRTEQGDSAMYLCASSSQWNNEKLFFGSGTQLSVL.

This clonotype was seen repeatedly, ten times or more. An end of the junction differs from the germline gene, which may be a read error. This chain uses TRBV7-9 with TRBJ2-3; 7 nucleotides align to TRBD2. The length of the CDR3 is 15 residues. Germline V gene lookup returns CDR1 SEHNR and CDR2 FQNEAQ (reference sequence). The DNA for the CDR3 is TGTGCCAGCAGTTTAGTGGCGGGGGTCACAGATACGCAGTATTTT. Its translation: CASSLVAGVTDTQYF.

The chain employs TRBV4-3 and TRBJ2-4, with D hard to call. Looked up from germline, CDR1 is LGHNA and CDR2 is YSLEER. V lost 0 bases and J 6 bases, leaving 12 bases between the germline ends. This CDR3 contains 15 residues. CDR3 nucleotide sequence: TGCGCCAGCAGCCAAGATAGCTGGAGAGGAAACATTCAGTACTTC. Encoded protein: CASSQDSWRGNIQYF.

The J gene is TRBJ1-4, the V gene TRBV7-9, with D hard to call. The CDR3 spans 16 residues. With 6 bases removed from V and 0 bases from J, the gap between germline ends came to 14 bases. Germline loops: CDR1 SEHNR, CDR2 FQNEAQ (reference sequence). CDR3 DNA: TGTGCCAGCAGGCGATCTTTTGAATCAACTAATGAAAAACTGTTTTTT. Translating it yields CASRRSFESTNEKLFF.

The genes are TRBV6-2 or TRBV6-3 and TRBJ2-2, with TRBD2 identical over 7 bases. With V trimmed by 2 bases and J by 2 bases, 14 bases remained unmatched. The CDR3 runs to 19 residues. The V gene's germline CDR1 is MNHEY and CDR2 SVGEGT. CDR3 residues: CASSYPRLRSGINTGELFF. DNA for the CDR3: TGTGCCAGCAGTTACCCCAGACTGCGCAGCGGGATTAACACCGGGGAGCTGTTTTTT.

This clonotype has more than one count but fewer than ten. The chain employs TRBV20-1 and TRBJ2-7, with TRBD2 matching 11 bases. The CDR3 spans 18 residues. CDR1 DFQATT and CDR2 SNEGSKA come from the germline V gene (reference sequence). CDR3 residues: CIPSRSLGGTSGSYEQYF. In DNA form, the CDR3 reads TGCATTCCGAGTAGGTCATTGGGCGGGACTAGCGGCTCCTACGAGCAGTACTTC.

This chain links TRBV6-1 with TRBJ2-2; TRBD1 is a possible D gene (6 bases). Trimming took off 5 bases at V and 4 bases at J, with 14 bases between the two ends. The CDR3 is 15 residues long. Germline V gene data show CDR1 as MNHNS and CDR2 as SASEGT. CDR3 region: CASSTYRASTGELFF. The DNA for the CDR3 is TGTGCCAGCAGTACCTACAGGGCGTCCACCGGGGAGCTGTTTTTT.

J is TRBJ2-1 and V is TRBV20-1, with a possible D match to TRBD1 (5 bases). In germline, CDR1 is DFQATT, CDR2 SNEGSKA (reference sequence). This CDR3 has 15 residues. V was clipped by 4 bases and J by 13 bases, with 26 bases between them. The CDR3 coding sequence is TGCAGTGCTACGACAGTAGAGGCCGGTCTAGAGACCCAGTTCTTC. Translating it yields CSATTVEAGLETQFF.

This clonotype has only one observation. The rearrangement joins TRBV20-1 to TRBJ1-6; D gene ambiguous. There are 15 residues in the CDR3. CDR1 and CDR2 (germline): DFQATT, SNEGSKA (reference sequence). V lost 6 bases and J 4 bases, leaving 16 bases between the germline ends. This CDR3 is CSASVGQGYNSPLHF. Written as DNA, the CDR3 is TGCAGTGCCTCCGTCGGCCAAGGTTATAATTCACCCCTCCACTTT.